A single sample gave rise to the 28 T cell receptor beta chains below, sequenced in a study of blood T cell repertoires in COVID-19. Profiled with immunoSEQ multiplex PCR; TCRdb holds only in-frame clones, not every one. This table holds around 150,000 clones, just under 90% found once. Sequencing used peripheral blood. These receptors were collected from a woman in her seventies with COVID-19, enrolled during active disease.

The J gene is TRBJ1-2, the V gene TRBV3-1 (or the pseudogene TRBV3-2), with 7 bases lining up with TRBD1. Germline V lookup: CDR1 LGHDT, CDR2 YNNKEL (reference sequence). J lost 2 bases, V lost 6 bases, and 3 bases had no gene match. This CDR3 region has 13 residues. The CDR3 loop is CASRPQGNYGYTF. The CDR3 nucleotides read TGTGCCAGCAGGCCACAGGGGAACTATGGCTACACCTTC.

V gene TRBV5-4 combines with J gene TRBJ1-1; D may be TRBD1 (6 bases). CDR3 length equals 14 residues. The V and J ends lost 5 bases and 1 base respectively, with 12 bases between them. Germline loops: CDR1 SGHNT, CDR2 YYREEE (reference sequence). The CDR3 nucleotides read TGTGCCAGCAGTCAAGGACAGAAGAACACTGAAGCTTTCTTT. Translating it yields CASSQGQKNTEAFF.

This clone was recorded once. The chain links TRBV7-2 to TRBJ1-4; D not certain. The germline gives CDR1 SGHTA, CDR2 FQGNSA. CDR3 length equals 15 residues. Trimming removed 2 bases at V and 4 bases at J, with 11 bases between. The CDR3 bases are TGTGCCAGCAGCTTAACGGGGAATTATAATGAAAAACTGTTTTTT. It translates to CASSLTGNYNEKLFF.

This chain joins TRBV7-3 and TRBJ1-2; weak D call: TRBD1 (6 bases). CDR1 is SGHTA, CDR2 FQGTGA, per germline. V was clipped by 6 bases and J by 8 bases, with 22 bases between them. The CDR3 extends over 15 amino acids. CDR3 bases: TGTGCCAGCAGTTACCACGGGGGGCTGGTTTCCGGCTACACCTTC. It specifies CASSYHGGLVSGYTF.

The rearrangement joins TRBV19 to TRBJ1-4, with 7 bases matching TRBD1. The CDR3 loop spans 14 amino acids. The trim removed 5 bases at V and 11 bases at J, leaving 11 bases unmatched. Germline CDR1 LNHDA, CDR2 SQIVND (reference sequence). This CDR3 is CASSHIDRVWKLFF. The CDR3 DNA reads as TGTGCCAGTAGTCACATTGACAGGGTTTGGAAACTGTTTTTT.

The count of this clone is one. The chain has TRBV19 and TRBJ2-2, with 12 bases that match TRBD1. The germline V gene encodes CDR1 LNHDA and CDR2 SQIVND (reference sequence). The V and J ends lost 3 bases and 7 bases, in that order; junction bases with no gene match: 9. This CDR3 is 17 amino acids long. CDR3 protein: CASSMGGTGGSIGELFF. CDR3 bases: TGTGCCAGTAGTATGGGAGGGACAGGGGGCTCGATCGGGGAGCTGTTTTTT.

In DNA, the CDR3 is TGTGCCAGCAGTTTAGTGGTCAGTGCAATTAATGAGCAGTTCTTC. Residues: CASSLVVSAINEQFF. The J gene is TRBJ2-1, the V gene TRBV28; D not certain. The germline V gene encodes CDR1 MDHEN and CDR2 SYDVKM. This CDR3 contains 15 residues. Trimming took off 2 bases at V and 7 bases at J, with 15 bases between the two ends.

This clone was counted only a few times. The chain combines TRBV2 with TRBJ1-3; D possibly corresponds to TRBD1 (6 bases). Germline V gene data show CDR1 as SNHLY and CDR2 as FYNNEI. The CDR3 totals 16 residues. V dropped 8 bases and J dropped 0 bases, with 17 bases sitting between them. CDR3 nucleotides: TGTGCCAGCTCGAGAGATAGGGGGAGCTCTGGAAACACCATATATTTT. This translates into CASSRDRGSSGNTIYF.

This clone was observed a few times. This sequence joins TRBV15 and TRBJ2-7; 9 bases line up with TRBD1. V dropped 0 bases and J dropped 7; count of bases not matched to a gene: 7. CDR1 is LNHNV, CDR2 YYDKDF, per germline (reference sequence). CDR3 length: 15 residues. The DNA of the CDR3 is TGTGCCACCAGCAGAGAACTCGGACAGGGGAAAGAGCAGTACTTC. This translates into CATSRELGQGKEQYF.

The rearrangement joins TRBV3-1 (or the pseudogene TRBV3-2) to TRBJ2-1; 12 bases are a match to TRBD2. CDR1 and CDR2 from the germline V gene are LGHDT and YNNKEL (reference sequence). V trimming: 4 bases; J trimming: 1 base; junction bases outside the gene matches: 8. The CDR3 extends over 18 amino acids. CDR3 bases: TGTGCCAGCAGCCGCCGGACTAGCGGGGTTGGGTCCTACAATGAGCAGTTCTTC. Its protein product is CASSRRTSGVGSYNEQFF.

The chain uses TRBV28 and TRBJ1-5; D may be TRBD1 (5 bases). CDR1 is MDHEN and CDR2 is SYDVKM in the germline V gene. The CDR3 covers 15 residues. The ends were cut back, 6 bases at V and 4 bases at J, with 16 bases in the middle. The CDR3 DNA reads TGTGCCAGCAGCATGACAGTGCGTGGTAATCAGCCCCAGCATTTT. It specifies CASSMTVRGNQPQHF.

The chain uses TRBV24-1 and TRBJ1-2; 10 bases map to TRBD1. J was trimmed by 7 bases and V by 3 bases; bases with no gene match: 7. This CDR3 region has 15 residues. CDR1 and CDR2 from the germline V gene are KGHDR and SFDVKD. Here the CDR3 DNA reads TGTGCCACCAGTGATGCCCCGGGACAGGGGTTTGGCTACACCTTC. Residues: CATSDAPGQGFGYTF.

This clone was detected once. The J gene is TRBJ1-1, the V gene TRBV19; no firm D call. Germline CDR1 is LNHDA and CDR2 is SQIVND (reference sequence). The CDR3 length is 16 residues. V was cut by 5 bases and J by 0 bases, with 16 bases left in between. CDR3 nucleotides: TGTGCCAGTAGTCGCCAGGAACAAACCATGAACACTGAAGCTTTCTTT. Encoded protein: CASSRQEQTMNTEAFF.

The J gene is TRBJ1-1, the V gene TRBV30; possible D gene TRBD1, 5 bases. This CDR3 spans 11 amino acids. Germline-derived CDR1 and CDR2 are GTSNPN and SVGIG (reference sequence). V was pared by 8 bases and J by 5 bases, with 12 bases between. CDR3 DNA: TGTGCCGGGGGTGGCTGGACTGAAGCTTTCTTT. It yields the protein CAGGGWTEAFF. Variable domain in full (rest from reference TRBV30 and TRBJ1-1): SQTIHQWPATLVQPVGSPLSLECTVEGTSNPNLYWYRQAAGRGLQLLFYSVGIGQISSEVPQNLSASRPQDRQFILSSKKLLLSDSGFYLCAGGGWTEAFFGQGTRLTVV.

This chain links TRBV9 with TRBJ1-3; TRBD1 agrees at 10 bases. With V trimmed by 4 bases and J by 4 bases, 20 bases remained unmatched. Germline CDR1 reads SGDLS; CDR2 reads YYNGEE. The CDR3 has 20 residues. The CDR3 reads CASSLGQGSRGGAGGNTIYF. The CDR3 DNA sequence: TGTGCCAGCAGCCTGGGACAGGGGAGTCGCGGGGGCGCAGGGGGAAACACCATATATTTT.

This chain links TRBV30 with TRBJ2-1, with D unclear. Germline-derived CDR1 and CDR2 are GTSNPN and SVGIG (reference sequence). The CDR3 extends over 14 amino acids. V lost 3 bases and J lost 9, with 18 bases in between. The CDR3 DNA reads TGTGCCTGGAGCAATCTCATAACGGAGTCTGAGCAGTTCTTC. Amino acid sequence: CAWSNLITESEQFF.

The chain couples TRBV5-1 to TRBJ2-2; 7 bases align to TRBD1. The CDR3 contains 16 residues. Germline V lookup: CDR1 SGHRS, CDR2 YFSETQ. V dropped 4 bases and J dropped 0; count of bases not matched to a gene: 6. CDR3 sequence: CASSVTGASNTGELFF. CDR3 nucleotide sequence: TGCGCCAGCAGCGTCACAGGGGCCTCGAACACCGGGGAGCTGTTTTTT. The full variable domain, completed using reference TRBV5-1 and TRBJ2-2, is KAGVTQTPRYLIKTRGQQVTLSCSPISGHRSVSWYQQTPGQGLQFLFEYFSETQRNKGNFPGRFSGRQFSNSRSEMNVSTLELGDSALYLCASSVTGASNTGELFFGEGSRLTVL.

The V and J genes are TRBV2 and TRBJ1-2; 12 bases fit TRBD1. Germline V gene lookup returns CDR1 SNHLY and CDR2 FYNNEI. Trimming took 4 bases from V and 7 from J; bases not matched to a gene: 4. The CDR3 consists of 14 residues. CDR3 sequence: CASSAGTGGLGYTF. CDR3 DNA sequence: TGTGCCAGCAGTGCCGGGACAGGGGGCCTTGGCTACACCTTC.

Note on this clone: A read error may account for a junction end that differs from germline. V gene TRBV19 combines with J gene TRBJ1-1, with D uncertain. Germline V gives CDR1 LNHDA, CDR2 SQIVND (reference sequence). The CDR3 extends over 12 amino acids. CDR3: CASTPAGKAPYF. The CDR3 nucleotides are TGTGCCAGTACCCCAGCCGGGAAAGCCCCGTACTTT. Full variable domain (rest looked up from reference TRBV19 and TRBJ1-1): DGGITQSPKYLFRKEGQNVTLSCEQNLNHDAMYWYRQDPGQGLRLIYYSQIVNDFQKGDIAEGYSVSREKKESFPLTVTSAQKNPTAFYLCASTPAGKAPYFGQGTRLTVV.

The rearrangement joins TRBV3-1 (or the pseudogene TRBV3-2) to TRBJ2-1, with D perhaps matching TRBD2 (7 bases). This CDR3 spans 16 amino acids. Trimming pared 4 bases from V and 6 bases from J, leaving 19 bases between. Germline values: CDR1 LGHDT, CDR2 YNNKEL (reference sequence). CDR3 DNA sequence: TGTGCCAGCAGCCCAACGGGGAGGGGGATAGTCAATGAGCAGTTCTTC. Its protein product is CASSPTGRGIVNEQFF.

The CDR3 DNA follows: TGTGCCAGTAGTATCATCTGGACAGGGCTACAGGATCAGCCCCAGCATTTT. It is translated as CASSIIWTGLQDQPQHF. The genes are TRBV19 and TRBJ1-5, with TRBD1 identical over 8 bases. Looked up from germline, CDR1 is LNHDA and CDR2 is SQIVND (reference sequence). V dropped 3 bases and J dropped 5; count of bases not matched to a gene: 12. This CDR3 contains 17 residues.

This clone was counted only a few times. The chain recombines TRBV10-1 with TRBJ2-1; 11 bases are shared with TRBD2. The CDR3 has 15 residues. Germline V lookup: CDR1 WNHNN, CDR2 SYGVQD (reference sequence). After removal of 7 bases from V and 6 bases from J, the junction contained 8 bases not matched to a gene. CDR3 sequence: CASMPTSGIPNEQFF. CDR3 DNA: TGCGCCAGCATGCCGACTAGCGGGATCCCCAATGAGCAGTTCTTC.

This clone was observed a few times. This chain joins TRBV6-6 and TRBJ1-1; possibly TRBD1 for D (5 bases). V was clipped by 6 bases and J by 1 base, with 9 bases between them. This CDR3 has 13 amino acids. Germline assignment: CDR1 MNHNY and CDR2 SVGAGI (reference sequence). CDR3 DNA sequence: TGTGCCAGCAGGTGGGACTGGAACACTGAAGCTTTCTTT. This translates into CASRWDWNTEAFF.

In this sample, this clone turned up once. The chain couples TRBV7-2 to TRBJ2-2; D is perhaps TRBD1 (5 bases). The CDR3 covers 15 residues. Per germline, CDR1 SGHTA and CDR2 FQGNSA. Trimming stripped 5 bases from V and 6 bases from J, with 16 bases between. The CDR3: CASSQLAGIPGELFF. Here the CDR3 DNA reads TGTGCCAGCAGCCAACTGGCAGGGATTCCCGGGGAGCTGTTTTTT.

This chain joins TRBV11-2 and TRBJ2-1, with D possibly TRBD2 on 6 matching bases. The germline V gene has CDR1 SGHAT and CDR2 FQNNGV. Trimming took off 3 bases at V and 9 bases at J, with 12 bases between the two ends. This CDR3 has 13 amino acids. CDR3 in amino acids: CASSFTPEGEQFF. For the CDR3, the DNA is TGTGCCAGCAGCTTCACTCCGGAGGGTGAGCAGTTCTTC.

The rearrangement joins TRBV18 to TRBJ1-5; TRBD1 might be the D (6 bases). Trimming left V 4 bases short and J 2 bases short, with 12 bases between. This CDR3 is 15 amino acids long. Germline assignment: CDR1 KGHSH and CDR2 LQKENI. The CDR3 loop reads CASSLGEGGNQPQHF. The CDR3 DNA follows: TGTGCCAGCTCACTTGGGGAGGGGGGCAATCAGCCCCAGCATTTT.

The rearrangement uses TRBV5-4 and TRBJ1-3; D gene ambiguous. Trimming removed 1 base at V and 0 bases at J, with 8 bases between. Germline CDR1 reads SGHNT; CDR2 reads YYREEE (reference sequence). The CDR3 extends over 15 amino acids. CDR3 DNA: TGTGCCAGCAGCTTGTCCACGAGCTCTGGAAACACCATATATTTT. Translation: CASSLSTSSGNTIYF.

The chain links TRBV5-1 to TRBJ1-6; 9 nucleotides align to TRBD1. Trimming removed 2 bases from V and 10 bases from J; junction bases left unmatched: 13. CDR1 is SGHRS and CDR2 is YFSETQ in the germline V gene. The CDR3 spans 17 residues. CDR3 sequence (DNA): TGCGCCAGCAGCTTTGGAGGGGGACAGGGACCAAGGTCACCCCTCCACTTT. It is translated as CASSFGGGQGPRSPLHF.